Sequencing of this T cell receptor (beta chain) was carried out in a study of T cells in narcolepsy (dated by TCRdb to 2017 to 2018). General notes on the study: Healthy control donors were enrolled in the study alongside patients who had narcolepsy type 1 or type 2 (NT1, NT2). Autoreactive T cells targeting hypocretin neuron self-antigens (hypocretin, TRIB2) were sought in narcolepsy patients, and TCR Vbeta sequencing was used to track clonotypes in blood and CSF. Beyond this particular receptor, the publication reports: Plots that compared CSF and blood CD4+ T cell clonotypes from the same patient highlighted HCRT-specific and TRIB2-specific autoreactive clonotypes. According to the report, autoreactive clonotypes were detected serially in the blood of the same patients and of different patients, but not in healthy controls. Numbers of sequenced blood memory CD4+ clonotypes were comparable, averaging roughly 40,000 in patients and approximately 34,000 in controls. No sequences matching autoreactive T cell clones were present in some of the blood memory CD4+ repertoires from patients and controls.

Memory CD4+ T cells were sorted ex vivo from peripheral blood of narcolepsy patients and healthy controls for TCR Vbeta sequencing. The CDR3 runs 15 residues from the cysteine to the phenylalanine. The read is trimmed to its CDR3 DNA, 45 bases read in frame from base 1. CDR1 MGHRA and CDR2 YSYEKL are derived from the germline V gene. The V and J ends are trimmed by 4 bases and 4 bases, leaving 11 bases between them. The method behind the library was the immunoSEQ multiplex PCR assay. In its TCRdb copy, this immuneACCESS table keeps in-frame sequences only and misses some clones. Where compared with another copy, unresolved V genes explain less than half of these, and the others have no known cause. This sample lists approximately 25,000 clones; 81% were detected once. The ten largest clones add up to approximately 0.98% of the sample. Comments on this clone: Its antigen remains undetermined. No much larger clone exists at a distance of one base, and base qualities are not known.

The V and J segments used are TRBV4-1 and TRBJ2-6; TRBD2 might be the D gene, on 5 matching bases. This sequence was found in a human donor in good health. Material for sequencing was memory (CD45RA-) CD4+ T cells from blood. The label giving this sample's cell subset or site can be read as: memory T cells sorted ex vivo from peripheral blood. The CDR3 reads CASSPPRGGANVLTF. DNA sequence: TGCGCCAGCAGCCCCCCCAGAGGGGGGGCCAACGTCCTGACTTTC.